The present entry profiles one TCR beta chain with its context. As yet, its antigen is unknown. The data were taken from a study of T cell responses to AZD1222 COVID-19 vaccine. The wider study: Second doses were pooled across both intervals (about 4 or about 12 weeks). Study results and limitations: Researchers report vaccine-associated CD4 TCRs spanning spike, with dominance at 160-218 and 743-854. All repertoire sampling was performed exclusively after the peak T cell response. Donor demographics were predominantly white British with a female majority; clonal diversity may be underestimated.

The ends were cut back, 6 bases at V and 5 bases at J, with 7 bases in the middle. CDR3 size: 11 residues. This table comes from immunoSEQ multiplex PCR, and its TCRdb copy is limited to in-frame clones, with some not included. The data hold about 140,000 clones, with 92% observed a single time. The clonotype originates from an adult in good health. Source: peripheral blood, taken on day 0 of AZD1222 vaccination. The rearrangement uses TRBV12-3 or TRBV12-4 and TRBJ2-5; TRBD1 is a possible D gene (5 bases). The DNA of the CDR3 is TGTGCCAGCAGAGCAGGGGAGACCCAGTACTTC. It translates to CASRAGETQYF.